This TCR beta chain is drawn from a study of identical twins. Through template switching, a universal primer site was introduced, and the cDNA contained unique molecular identifiers. MiXCR, run by TCRdb on the 5' RACE reads, gives a single entry per CDR3 protein. The sample yields 700,000 or so distinct CDR3 sequences, 8% to 9% seen once. This clonotype was seen many times. Unmatched junction bases numbered 13, after V lost 0 bases and J lost 5 bases. Germline V gene data show CDR1 as LGHNA and CDR2 as YSLEER. The CDR3 covers 18 residues. The sample was also linked to a second study, of yellow fever vaccine responses in identical twins.

Sequencing used PBMCs. The sequence came from a woman younger than 35 in good health. This chain uses TRBV4-3 with TRBJ2-1; the match to TRBD2 covers 7 bases. The CDR3 here is CASSQDPWGGTTHNEQFF. Here the CDR3 DNA reads TGCGCCAGCAGCCAAGATCCTTGGGGAGGGACCACTCACAATGAGCAGTTCTTC.